Listed here are 22 T cell receptor beta chains from one sample, sequenced in a study of memory CD4+ T cells and cytomegalovirus serostatus. Single viable CD3+CD4+CD8-CD45RO+ cells were sorted as the memory CD4+ T cells. Using immunoSEQ multiplex PCR, the repertoire was profiled, and TCRdb retains in-frame clones only, with some absent. The sample lists 48,000 or so clones; about three quarters were seen once. Sequencing was performed on memory CD4+ T cells from blood. The receptors shown here come from an adult in good health and CMV-seronegative.

This clone was detected once. This chain links TRBV10-3 with TRBJ1-1; D perhaps matches TRBD1 (6 bases). Germline CDR1 and CDR2: ENHRY and SYGVKD. The V and J ends lost 7 bases and 0 bases respectively, with 12 bases between them. The CDR3 covers 14 residues. CDR3 residues: CAITAGAMNTEAFF. The CDR3 DNA reads as TGTGCCATCACGGCAGGGGCTATGAACACTGAAGCTTTCTTT.

This clone was counted only a few times. The DNA for the CDR3 is TGTGCCAGCAGCCCGCGACTAGCGGGAGGGCATTGGGAGCAGTACTTC. It codes for CASSPRLAGGHWEQYF. The chain has TRBV13 and TRBJ2-7, with 14 nucleotides matching TRBD2. The CDR3 is 16 amino acids. Germline V gene lookup returns CDR1 PRHDT and CDR2 FYEKMQ (reference sequence). The V segment lost 5 bases and the J segment 7 bases; nucleotides outside the gene matches: 10. Combining the CDR3 with reference TRBV13 and TRBJ2-7 gives the whole variable domain AAGVIQSPRHLIKEKRETATLKCYPIPRHDTVYWYQQGPGQDPQFLISFYEKMQSDKGSIPDRFSAQQFSDYHSELNMSSLELGDSALYFCASSPRLAGGHWEQYFGPGTRLTVT.

The chain employs TRBV4-1 and TRBJ1-2; no definite D call. Germline loops: CDR1 MGHRA, CDR2 YSYEKL. The CDR3 loop spans 15 amino acids. Trimming left V 1 base short and J 2 bases short, with 11 bases between. DNA of the CDR3: TGCGCCAGCAGCCAAGGTCCGTCAGGCAACTATGGCTACACCTTC. Its protein product is CASSQGPSGNYGYTF.

The V call is TRBV11-1, the J call TRBJ1-3; TRBD1 is a possible D gene (5 bases). V lost 4 bases and J lost 0, with 13 bases in between. From germline, CDR1 is SGHAT and CDR2 FQDESV (reference sequence). CDR3 length equals 16 residues. The chain's CDR3 is CASSSGQEGSGNTIYF. DNA for the CDR3: TGTGCCAGCAGCTCCGGACAAGAAGGCTCTGGAAACACCATATATTTT.

The chain carries TRBV27 and TRBJ1-2, with 7 bases identical to TRBD1. V shed 6 bases and J 4 bases; nucleotides not matched to a gene: 8. Germline CDR1 is MNHEY and CDR2 is SMNVEV (reference sequence). The CDR3 runs 14 residues. For the CDR3, the DNA is TGTGCCAGCAGGCACCCCACAGGGGTCTATGGCTACACCTTC. This codes for CASRHPTGVYGYTF.

This chain joins TRBV5-6 and TRBJ2-7, with D possibly matching TRBD2 (5 bases). Trimming took 4 bases from V and 5 from J, leaving 10 bases between them. Looked up from germline, CDR1 is SGHDT and CDR2 is YYEEEE. The CDR3 contains 12 residues. CDR3 bases: TGTGCCAGCAGCCCTTGGGAGCACGAGCAGTACTTC. This translates into CASSPWEHEQYF.

The chain links TRBV28 to TRBJ1-3; 8 bases match TRBD1. V trimming: 7 bases; J trimming: 0 bases; junction bases outside the gene matches: 14. In germline, CDR1 is MDHEN, CDR2 SYDVKM. The CDR3 totals 18 residues. This CDR3 reads CASKYLGTGGTSGNTIYF. The CDR3 DNA follows: TGTGCCAGCAAGTACCTCGGGACAGGTGGAACCTCTGGAAACACCATATATTTT. The variable domain in full, completed from reference TRBV28 and TRBJ1-3, reads DVKVTQSSRYLVKRTGEKVFLECVQDMDHENMFWYRQDPGLGLRLIYFSYDVKMKEKGDIPEGYSVSREKKERFSLILESASTNQTSMYLCASKYLGTGGTSGNTIYFGEGSWLTVV.

The CDR3 DNA sequence: TGTGCCACCAGCAGACAGGGGGCCTCAGATACGCAGTATTTT. Translated: CATSRQGASDTQYF. The chain uses TRBV15 and TRBJ2-3, with 8 bases matching TRBD1. The CDR3 contains 14 residues. With V trimmed by 2 bases and J by 4 bases, 2 bases remained unmatched. CDR1 and CDR2 from the germline V gene are LNHNV and YYDKDF (reference sequence).

The chain couples TRBV6-5 to TRBJ1-1; D unclear. The CDR3 is made up of 15 amino acids. V lost 6 bases and J 4 bases, leaving 18 bases between the germline ends. CDR1 and CDR2 (germline): MNHEY, SVGAGI. The CDR3 region has the DNA TGTGCCAGCAGCTTCGATAGTCGGGGAGGCACTGAAGCTTTCTTT. As protein: CASSFDSRGGTEAFF.

The rearrangement links TRBV7-9 to TRBJ2-1, with 9 bases matching TRBD2. The CDR3 runs 16 residues. V lost 1 base and J lost 6; bases outside the gene matches: 7. Germline values: CDR1 SEHNR, CDR2 FQNEAQ (reference sequence). The CDR3 sequence: CASSLEGLAGLNEQFF. The CDR3 DNA reads TGTGCCAGCAGCTTAGAGGGTCTAGCGGGGCTCAATGAGCAGTTCTTC.

The gene calls are TRBV5-4 and TRBJ1-6; tentative D call: TRBD1 (6 bases). CDR1 is SGHNT and CDR2 is YYREEE in the germline V gene (reference sequence). Trimming left V 2 bases short and J 7 bases short, with 10 bases between. There are 14 residues in the CDR3. The CDR3 protein is CASSLEQGNSPLHF. CDR3 in DNA: TGTGCCAGCAGCTTAGAACAGGGAAATTCACCCCTCCACTTT.

This rearrangement joins TRBV10-2 to TRBJ2-5; weak D call: TRBD2 (5 bases). The CDR3 length is 13 residues. V was trimmed by 7 bases and J by 7 bases, leaving 16 bases between them. Germline CDR1 and CDR2: WSHSY and SAAADI. CDR3 coding DNA: TGCGCCAGCATCGGTAGCGAGGGTGGGACCCAGTACTTC. It codes for CASIGSEGGTQYF.

The V call is TRBV4-1, the J call TRBJ2-2; D ambiguous. CDR3 size: 17 residues. The V end was cut by 2 bases, the J end by 0 bases, with 13 bases between. The V gene's germline CDR1 is MGHRA and CDR2 YSYEKL. The DNA of the CDR3 is TGCGCCAGCAGCCAACAGGACCTAATCGCGAACACCGGGGAGCTGTTTTTT. Protein: CASSQQDLIANTGELFF.

This chain connects TRBV5-1 to TRBJ1-2; D unresolved. V was clipped by 3 bases and J by 4 bases, with 16 bases between them. The CDR3 runs to 15 residues. Germline-derived CDR1 and CDR2 are SGHRS and YFSETQ. The CDR3 loop reads CASSYDRRPAYGYTF. The CDR3 coding sequence is TGCGCCAGCAGCTACGACCGGCGACCCGCCTATGGCTACACCTTC.

This clone turned up a few times. Other DNA sequences in this sample translate to the same CDR3. This sequence joins TRBV6-5 and TRBJ2-7; D not resolved. Germline assignment: CDR1 MNHEY and CDR2 SVGAGI. This CDR3 is 12 amino acids long. V lost 5 bases, J lost 0 bases, and 5 bases lay in between. For the CDR3, the DNA is TGTGCCAGCAGTAGGTACTCCTACGAGCAGTACTTC. Its translation: CASSRYSYEQYF.

The J gene is TRBJ1-2, the V gene TRBV7-9; no reliable D call. The ends were cut back, 2 bases at V and 4 bases at J, with 5 bases in the middle. The CDR3 runs to 12 residues. Germline V gene lookup returns CDR1 SEHNR and CDR2 FQNEAQ (reference sequence). In nucleotides, the CDR3 is TGTGCCAGCAGCTTACGGAGCTATGGCTACACCTTC. Translating it yields CASSLRSYGYTF.

The genes are TRBV9 and TRBJ1-1; no clear D. The CDR3 has 15 residues. Looked up from germline, CDR1 is SGDLS and CDR2 is YYNGEE. Between the trimmed V and J ends, which lost 2 bases and 3 bases, there was a span of 14 bases. CDR3: CASSVDPQLDTEAFF. The CDR3 DNA follows: TGTGCCAGCAGCGTCGACCCCCAGCTCGACACTGAAGCTTTCTTT.

The chain has TRBV9 and TRBJ2-1, with TRBD1 matching over 12 bases. Germline V gene data show CDR1 as SGDLS and CDR2 as YYNGEE. The CDR3 totals 16 residues. The V segment lost 1 base and the J segment 7 bases; nucleotides outside the gene matches: 6. CDR3 sequence reads: CASSVSGTGGLNEQFF. The DNA for the CDR3 is TGTGCCAGCAGCGTAAGTGGGACAGGGGGCTTAAATGAGCAGTTCTTC.

The count of this clone is one. This sequence joins TRBV30 and TRBJ1-5; D is unclear. The V gene lost 0 bases and the J gene lost 5 bases, with 11 bases spanning the gap. CDR3 length: 14 residues. From germline, CDR1 is GTSNPN and CDR2 SVGIG (reference sequence). The CDR3 DNA follows: TGTGCCTGGAGTGTTAGCAGTTACGATCAGCCCCAGCATTTT. It translates to CAWSVSSYDQPQHF.

The gene calls are TRBV5-1 and TRBJ2-7, with TRBD1 identical over 7 bases. Trimming cost V 4 bases and J 5 bases; bases outside gene matches: 12. Per germline, CDR1 SGHRS and CDR2 YFSETQ. The CDR3 extends over 15 amino acids. The CDR3 loop is CASSPGTDLGNEQYF. DNA of the CDR3: TGCGCCAGCAGCCCAGGGACAGACCTCGGGAACGAGCAGTACTTC.

The gene calls are TRBV6-1 and TRBJ1-2, with TRBD1 identical over 7 bases. The CDR3 is made up of 14 amino acids. J gave up 4 bases and V 5 bases, and 7 bases lay outside the gene matches. Looked up from germline, CDR1 is MNHNS and CDR2 is SASEGT. DNA for the CDR3: TGTGCCAGCAGTTCGGGACAGCCTTTCTATGGCTACACCTTC. It yields the protein CASSSGQPFYGYTF.

The rearrangement joins TRBV10-3 to TRBJ2-5; D is possibly TRBD1 (6 bases). V was clipped by 3 bases and J by 0 bases, with 11 bases between them. The length of the CDR3 is 15 residues. Germline V gene data show CDR1 as ENHRY and CDR2 as SYGVKD. The CDR3 nucleotides read TGTGCCATCAGTGAAAGAGGGACAAACCAAGAGACCCAGTACTTC. This gives the protein CAISERGTNQETQYF.